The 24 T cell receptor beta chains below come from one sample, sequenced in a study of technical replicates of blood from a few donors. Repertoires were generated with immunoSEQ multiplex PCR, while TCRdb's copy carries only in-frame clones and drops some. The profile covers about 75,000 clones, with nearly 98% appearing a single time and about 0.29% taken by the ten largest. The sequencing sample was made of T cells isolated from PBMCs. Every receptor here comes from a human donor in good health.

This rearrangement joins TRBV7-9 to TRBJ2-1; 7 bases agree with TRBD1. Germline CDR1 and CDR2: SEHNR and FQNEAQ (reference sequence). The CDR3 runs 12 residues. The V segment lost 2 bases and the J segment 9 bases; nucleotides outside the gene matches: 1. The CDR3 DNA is TGTGCCAGCAGCTTAACAGGGGCTGAGCAGTTCTTC. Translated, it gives CASSLTGAEQFF.

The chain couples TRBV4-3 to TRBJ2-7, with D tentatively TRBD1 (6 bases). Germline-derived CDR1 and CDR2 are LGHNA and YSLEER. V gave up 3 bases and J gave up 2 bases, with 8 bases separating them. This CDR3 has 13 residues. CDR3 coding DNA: TGCGCCAGCAGCCAGTACAGGGCCTACGAGCAGTACTTC. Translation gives CASSQYRAYEQYF.

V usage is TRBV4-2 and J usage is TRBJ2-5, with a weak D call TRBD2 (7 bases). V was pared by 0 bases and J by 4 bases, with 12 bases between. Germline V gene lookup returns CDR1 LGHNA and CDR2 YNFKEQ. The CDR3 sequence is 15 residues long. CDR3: CASSQDTGRVETQYF. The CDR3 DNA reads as TGTGCCAGCAGCCAAGATACAGGGAGGGTAGAGACCCAGTACTTC.

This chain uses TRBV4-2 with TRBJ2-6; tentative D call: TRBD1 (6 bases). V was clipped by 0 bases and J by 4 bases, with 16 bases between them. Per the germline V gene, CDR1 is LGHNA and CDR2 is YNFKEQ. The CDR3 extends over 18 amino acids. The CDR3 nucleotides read TGTGCCAGCAGCCAAGATCGAGTGCAGGGGTACGGGGCCAACGTCCTGACTTTC. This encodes CASSQDRVQGYGANVLTF.

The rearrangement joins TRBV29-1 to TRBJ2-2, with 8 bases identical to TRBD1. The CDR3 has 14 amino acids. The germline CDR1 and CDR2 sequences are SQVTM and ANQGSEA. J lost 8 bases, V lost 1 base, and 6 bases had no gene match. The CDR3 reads CSVEGQGPIGELFF. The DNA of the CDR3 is TGCAGCGTTGAAGGACAGGGGCCCATTGGGGAGCTGTTTTTT.

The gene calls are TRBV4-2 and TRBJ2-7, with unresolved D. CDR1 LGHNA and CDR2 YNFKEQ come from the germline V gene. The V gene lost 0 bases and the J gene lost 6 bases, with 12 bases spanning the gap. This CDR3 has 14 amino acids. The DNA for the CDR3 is TGTGCCAGCAGCCAAGATACCGAAAGTAGCGAGCAGTACTTC. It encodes CASSQDTESSEQYF.

For the CDR3, the DNA is TGTGCCAGTAGGACTCCTATTACCGGGGAGCTGTTTTTT. This gives the protein CASRTPITGELFF. This chain connects TRBV6-1 to TRBJ2-2; D perhaps matches TRBD2 (5 bases). Germline V gene lookup returns CDR1 MNHNS and CDR2 SASEGT. CDR3 size: 13 residues. With 9 bases removed from V and 5 bases from J, the gap between germline ends came to 13 bases.

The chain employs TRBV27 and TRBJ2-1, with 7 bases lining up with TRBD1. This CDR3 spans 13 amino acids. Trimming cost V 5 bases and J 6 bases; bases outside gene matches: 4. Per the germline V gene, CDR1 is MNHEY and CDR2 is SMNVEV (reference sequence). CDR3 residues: CASSLGTVNEQFF. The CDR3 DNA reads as TGTGCCAGCAGTCTTGGGACAGTCAATGAGCAGTTCTTC.

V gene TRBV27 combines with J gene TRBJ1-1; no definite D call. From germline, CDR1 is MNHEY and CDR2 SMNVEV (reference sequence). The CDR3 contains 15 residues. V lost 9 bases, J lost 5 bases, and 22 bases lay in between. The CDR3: CASLGRSQGGTEAFF. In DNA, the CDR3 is TGTGCCAGTTTGGGGAGGTCGCAAGGAGGGACTGAAGCTTTCTTT.

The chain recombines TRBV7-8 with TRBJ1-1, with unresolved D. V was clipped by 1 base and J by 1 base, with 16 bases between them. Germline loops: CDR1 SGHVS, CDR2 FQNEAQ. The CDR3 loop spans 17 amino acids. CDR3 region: CASSLGVVPRWNTEAFF. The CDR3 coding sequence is TGTGCCAGCAGCTTAGGAGTAGTCCCGCGTTGGAACACTGAAGCTTTCTTT.

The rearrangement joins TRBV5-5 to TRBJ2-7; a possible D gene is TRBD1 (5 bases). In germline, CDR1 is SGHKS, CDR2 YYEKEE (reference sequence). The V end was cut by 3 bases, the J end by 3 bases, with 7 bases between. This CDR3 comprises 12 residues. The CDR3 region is CASSSTVYEQYF. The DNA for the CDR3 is TGTGCCAGCAGCTCGACAGTCTACGAGCAGTACTTC.

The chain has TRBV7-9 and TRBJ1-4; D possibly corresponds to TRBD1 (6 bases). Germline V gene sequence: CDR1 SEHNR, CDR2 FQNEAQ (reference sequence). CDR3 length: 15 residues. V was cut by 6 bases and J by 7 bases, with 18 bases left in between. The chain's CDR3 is CASRHTGTAGEKLFF. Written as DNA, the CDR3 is TGTGCCAGCAGACATACAGGGACGGCGGGTGAAAAACTGTTTTTT.

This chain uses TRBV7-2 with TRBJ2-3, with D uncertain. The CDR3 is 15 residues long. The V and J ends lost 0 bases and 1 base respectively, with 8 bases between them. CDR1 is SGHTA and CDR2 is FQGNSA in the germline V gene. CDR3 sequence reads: CASSLAGVGTDTQYF. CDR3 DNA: TGTGCCAGCAGCTTAGCCGGTGTCGGCACAGATACGCAGTATTTT. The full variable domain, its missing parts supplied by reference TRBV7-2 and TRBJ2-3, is GAGVSQSPSNKVTEKGKDVELRCDPISGHTALYWYRQSLGQGLEFLIYFQGNSAPDKSGLPSDRFSAERTGGSVSTLTIQRTQQEDSAVYLCASSLAGVGTDTQYFGPGTRLTVL.

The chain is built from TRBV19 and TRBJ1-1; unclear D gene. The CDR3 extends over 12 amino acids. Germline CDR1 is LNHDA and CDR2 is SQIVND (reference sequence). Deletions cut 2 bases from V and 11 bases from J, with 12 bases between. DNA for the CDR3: TGTGCCAGTAGTATATCTTTAGAGAGGGCTTTCTTT. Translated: CASSISLERAFF.

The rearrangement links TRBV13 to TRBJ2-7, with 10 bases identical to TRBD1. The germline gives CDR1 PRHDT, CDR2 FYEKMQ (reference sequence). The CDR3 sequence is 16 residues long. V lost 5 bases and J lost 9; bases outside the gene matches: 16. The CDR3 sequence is CASSPRRTGGLSGQYF. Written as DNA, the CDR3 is TGTGCCAGCAGCCCCCGACGGACAGGGGGTTTGAGCGGGCAGTACTTC.

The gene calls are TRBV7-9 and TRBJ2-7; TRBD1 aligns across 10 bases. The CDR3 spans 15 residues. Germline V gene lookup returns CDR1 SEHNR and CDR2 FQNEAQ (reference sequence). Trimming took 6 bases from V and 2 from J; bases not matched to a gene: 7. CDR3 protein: CASSSAGTGAYEQYF. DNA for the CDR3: TGTGCCAGCAGTTCAGCCGGGACAGGGGCCTACGAGCAGTACTTC.

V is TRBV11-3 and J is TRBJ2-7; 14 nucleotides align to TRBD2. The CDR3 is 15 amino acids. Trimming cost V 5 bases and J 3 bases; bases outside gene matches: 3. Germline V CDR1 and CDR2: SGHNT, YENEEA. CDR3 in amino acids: CASSIGTSGSYEQYF. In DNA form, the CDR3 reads TGTGCCAGCAGCATAGGGACTAGCGGGAGCTACGAGCAGTACTTC. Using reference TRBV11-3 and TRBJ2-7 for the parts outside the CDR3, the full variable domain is EAGVVQSPRYKIIEKKQPVAFWCNPISGHNTLYWYLQNLGQGPELLIRYENEEAVDDSQLPKDRFSAERLKGVDSTLKIQPAELGDSAVYLCASSIGTSGSYEQYFGPGTRLTVT.

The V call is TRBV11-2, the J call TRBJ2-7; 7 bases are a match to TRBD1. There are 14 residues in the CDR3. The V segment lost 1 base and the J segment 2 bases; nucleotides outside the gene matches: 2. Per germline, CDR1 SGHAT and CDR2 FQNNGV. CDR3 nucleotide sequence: TGTGCCAGCAGCTTAGTTACAGGGGCCTACGAGCAGTACTTC. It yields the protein CASSLVTGAYEQYF.

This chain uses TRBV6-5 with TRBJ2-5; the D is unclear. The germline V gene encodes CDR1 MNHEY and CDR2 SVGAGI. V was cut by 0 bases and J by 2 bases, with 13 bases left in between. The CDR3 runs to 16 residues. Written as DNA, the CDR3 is TGTGCCAGCAGTTACTCGTGGTATGACTCGCAAGAGACCCAGTACTTC. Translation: CASSYSWYDSQETQYF.

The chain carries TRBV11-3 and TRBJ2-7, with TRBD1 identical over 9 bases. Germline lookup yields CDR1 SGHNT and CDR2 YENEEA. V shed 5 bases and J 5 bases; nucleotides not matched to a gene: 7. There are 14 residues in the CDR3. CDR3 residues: CASSHRDRVDEQYF. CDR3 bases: TGTGCCAGCAGCCATAGGGACAGGGTTGACGAGCAGTACTTC.

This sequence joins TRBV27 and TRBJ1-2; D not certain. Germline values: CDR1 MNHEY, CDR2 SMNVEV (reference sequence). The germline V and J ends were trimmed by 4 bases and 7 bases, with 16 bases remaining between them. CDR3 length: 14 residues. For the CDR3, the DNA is TGTGCCAGCAGTTCGCCTTCCCGGGAAATTGGCTACACCTTC. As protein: CASSSPSREIGYTF.

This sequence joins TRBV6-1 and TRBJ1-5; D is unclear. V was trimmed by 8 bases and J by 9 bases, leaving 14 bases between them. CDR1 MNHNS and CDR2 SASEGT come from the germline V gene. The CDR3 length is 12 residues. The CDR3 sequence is CASLDGVRPQHF. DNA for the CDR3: TGTGCCAGCCTAGACGGTGTGAGGCCCCAGCATTTT.

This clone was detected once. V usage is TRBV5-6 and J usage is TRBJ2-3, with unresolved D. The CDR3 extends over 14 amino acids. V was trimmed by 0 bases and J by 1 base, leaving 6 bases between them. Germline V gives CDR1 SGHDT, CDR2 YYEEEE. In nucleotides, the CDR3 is TGTGCCAGCAGCTTGGTTCCGGGCACAGATACGCAGTATTTT. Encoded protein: CASSLVPGTDTQYF.

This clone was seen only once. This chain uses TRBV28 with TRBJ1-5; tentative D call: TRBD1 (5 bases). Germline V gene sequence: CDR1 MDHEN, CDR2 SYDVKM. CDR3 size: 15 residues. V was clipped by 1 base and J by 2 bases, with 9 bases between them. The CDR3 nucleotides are TGTGCCAGCAGTTTATTGGCACAGGGCAATCAGCCCCAGCATTTT. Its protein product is CASSLLAQGNQPQHF.